This T cell receptor beta chain was identified during a study of blood T cells in healthy people across ages. Points from the study as a whole: PBMCs left unsorted prevented a conclusive naive versus antigen-experienced comparison.

As for this clonotype: The antigen is not known.

Together with a sample-barcoded 5' primer, a J-beta primer mix was included in a second PCR lasting roughly 6 to 12 cycles. A template-switch adaptor with 12 random nucleotides tagged each cDNA molecule. TCRdb analysed the 5' RACE reads with MiXCR anew, one entry per CDR3 protein. The data show approximately 780,000 distinct CDR3 sequences, more than 25% seen once. Total RNA was extracted at no less than 5 micrograms per sample. CDR1 and CDR2 (germline): SGHTA, FQGNSA. CDR3 length: 12 residues. Trimming removed 5 bases from V and 6 bases from J, with 11 bases in between. The sample was also reused in another study, on T cells of mothers and their children. That paper adds: Per child, roughly 3 million TCR beta CDR3 reads were obtained, against over 9 million per mother.

The TCR was taken from a boy aged 10-17 years in good health. The chain carries TRBV7-2 and TRBJ2-7; D gene unclear. Sequencing was done on a sample of blood. DNA for the CDR3: TGTGCCAGCAGCAGGACCCCTCGCGAGCAGTACTTC. This gives the protein CASSRTPREQYF.